These T cell receptor beta chains were read from a single sample in a study of CD8 T cells in ankylosing spondylitis. TCRdb used MiXCR to reprocess the 5' RACE reads, holding one entry per CDR3 protein. There are about 440,000 distinct CDR3 sequences in the sample; 15% to 20% occur only once, and approximately 1% lies in the top ten. The sample consisted of blood, either unsorted or a sorted T cell fraction (not recorded which). Receptor source: a male donor with ankylosing spondylitis. The CDR3 runs from the conserved cysteine through the conserved F or W. The D gene is left open where the match is weak. The size entry is marked missing in some rows and otherwise reads once, few, many or a size class.

D: -; V: TRBV29-1; J: TRBJ1-2; size: -; DNA: TGCAGCGTTCGAAGGAGCTATGGCTACACCTTC; CDR3: CSVRRSYGYTF
D: -; V: TRBV30; J: TRBJ1-4; size: once; DNA: TGTGCCTGGAGATCCGGACCCAGGGGTGAAAAACTGTTTTTT; CDR3: CAWRSGPRGEKLFF
D: -; V: TRBV5-6; J: TRBJ2-1; size: -; DNA: TGTGCCAGCAGCTTGGATGGGCTGGGGACGGGATACAATGAGCAGTTCTTC; CDR3: CASSLDGLGTGYNEQFF
D: -; V: TRBV7-3; J: TRBJ2-3; size: -; DNA: TGTGCCAGCAGCTTAACGGCTGGGCTTGCAGATACGCAGTATTTT; CDR3: CASSLTAGLADTQYF
D: -; V: TRBV6-5; J: TRBJ1-1; size: few; DNA: TGTGCCAGCAGTTACCAGGGGCACACTGAAGCTTTCTTT; CDR3: CASSYQGHTEAFF
D: -; V: TRBV5-1; J: TRBJ2-3; size: -; DNA: TGCGCCAGCAGCTTGGGGGTTACCCACACAGATACGCAGTATTTT; CDR3: CASSLGVTHTDTQYF
D: -; V: TRBV6-1; J: TRBJ2-3; size: -; DNA: TGTGCCAGCAGTGGGGAGGCTCTGGGCACAGATACGCAGTATTTT; CDR3: CASSGEALGTDTQYF
D: -; V: TRBV4-3; J: TRBJ2-7; size: few; DNA: TGCGCCAGCAGCCAAGATCGCGTGTCTAGCAGCGAGCAGTACTTC; CDR3: CASSQDRVSSSEQYF
D: TRBD2; V: TRBV27; J: TRBJ2-3; size: few; DNA: TGTGCCAGCAGTTTATCGAACAGACTAGCGGGGATTTCCACAGATACGCAGTATTTT; CDR3: CASSLSNRLAGISTDTQYF
D: -; V: TRBV20-1; J: TRBJ1-1; size: many; DNA: TGCAGTGCTAGATCGTCGAGGCAGGTCACTGAAGCTTTCTTT; CDR3: CSARSSRQVTEAFF
D: TRBD1; V: TRBV29-1; J: TRBJ1-3; size: many; DNA: TGCAGCGTATTACTCTACAGGGGCGGAAACACCATATATTTT; CDR3: CSVLLYRGGNTIYF
D: TRBD2; V: TRBV14; J: TRBJ2-1; size: few; DNA: TGTGCCAGCAGCCCCTTAGCGGGAGGGCCTTACAATGAGCAGTTCTTC; CDR3: CASSPLAGGPYNEQFF
D: TRBD2; V: TRBV6-2/TRBV6-3; J: TRBJ2-1; size: many; DNA: TGTGCCAGCAGGCAGACTAGCGGGAGGGCGAACTACAATGAGCAGTTCTTC; CDR3: CASRQTSGRANYNEQFF
D: TRBD1; V: TRBV5-1; J: TRBJ2-7; size: -; DNA: TGCGCCAGCAGCGAGGGGACAGGGTTCTCCTACGAGCAGTACTTC; CDR3: CASSEGTGFSYEQYF
D: TRBD1; V: TRBV20-1; J: TRBJ2-1; size: -; DNA: TGCAGTGCTAGTCGACAGGGCAATGAGCAGTTCTTC; CDR3: CSASRQGNEQFF
D: -; V: TRBV6-1; J: TRBJ2-7; size: -; DNA: TGTGCCAGCAGCGACATTAGCGCGAGCTCCTACGAGCAGTACTTC; CDR3: CASSDISASSYEQYF
D: -; V: TRBV19; J: TRBJ2-3; size: -; DNA: TGTGCCTCCCGGGCTGCAGGTGACACAGATACGCAGTATTTT; CDR3: CASRAAGDTDTQYF
D: TRBD1; V: TRBV6-6; J: TRBJ1-1; size: -; DNA: TGTGCCAGCAGTCCGACAGGGTGGGCTGAAGCTTTCTTT; CDR3: CASSPTGWAEAFF
D: -; V: TRBV9; J: TRBJ2-3; size: -; DNA: TGTGCCAGCAGCGTAGTCAGTAGGGGAGATACGCAGTATTTT; CDR3: CASSVVSRGDTQYF
D: -; V: TRBV27; J: TRBJ1-1; size: -; DNA: TGTGCCAGCAGTTTATCTCTGGGGAACACTGAAGCTTTCTTT; CDR3: CASSLSLGNTEAFF
D: TRBD2; V: TRBV5-8; J: TRBJ2-3; size: -; DNA: TGTGCCAGCAGCTTTGGCGGGGGGTCAGATACGCAGTATTTT; CDR3: CASSFGGGSDTQYF
D: -; V: TRBV5-1; J: TRBJ2-1; size: few; DNA: TGCGCCAGCAGCCCGGGACGCGACAATGAGCAGTTCTTC; CDR3: CASSPGRDNEQFF